The 22 T cell receptor beta chains presented below share a single source sample, sequenced in a study of spatial heterogeneity in lung cancer. Overall study results and limits: How many expanded intratumoral alpha and beta TCRs were present tracked the tumor mutation count, which was a count of nonsynonymous mutations.

As to time point: sample taken at primary tumor resection. Their target antigens are unknown. One entry per CDR3 protein, called by TCRdb with MiXCR from the 5' RACE reads. The repertoire holds 3,000 to 4,500 distinct CDR3 sequences, with roughly 5% as singletons. Sequencing was performed on lung tumor tissue, taken at surgery. These receptors were taken from a female donor with early-stage non-small cell lung cancer.

By sample share, this clonotype is medium-sized. The library was prepared for alpha chains; this beta chain is a stray read, so its frequency means little. J is TRBJ2-5 and V is TRBV19, with 10 positions matching TRBD2. The CDR3 totals 12 residues. Trimming cost V 6 bases and J 5 bases; bases outside gene matches: 0. CDR1 LNHDA and CDR2 SQIVND come from the germline V gene (reference sequence). In nucleotides, the CDR3 is TGTGCCAGTAGACTAGCGGGGGAGACCCAGTACTTC. Translating it yields CASRLAGETQYF.

This clonotype is categorized as medium-sized. Being off target in a library aimed at alpha chains, this beta chain has a size of little meaning. The chain carries TRBV5-6 and TRBJ1-6; D may be TRBD1 (6 bases). CDR3 length: 16 residues. V lost 4 bases, J lost 0 bases, and 11 bases lay in between. Germline V gene data show CDR1 as SGHDT and CDR2 as YYEEEE. CDR3 region: CASSHQGSSYNSPLHF. The CDR3 DNA follows: TGTGCCAGCAGCCATCAGGGGAGCTCCTATAATTCACCCCTCCACTTT.

By share, this clonotype counts as medium-sized. In a library made to pick up alpha chains, this beta chain is a stray read with a size that means little. V usage is TRBV10-2 and J usage is TRBJ1-3, with TRBD1 matching 7 bases. The CDR3 extends over 14 amino acids. The V gene's germline CDR1 is WSHSY and CDR2 SAAADI. The junction had 6 bases not matched to a gene; V was cut back by 5 bases and J by 5 bases. CDR3 DNA: TGCGCCAGCAGTACAGGGGAAGGAAGAAACACCATATATTTT. Translating gives CASSTGEGRNTIYF.

This clonotype was seen only a few times. For a library built for alpha chains, this beta chain is a stray read; little rests on its size. V and J are TRBV7-2 and TRBJ1-2; D not certain. Germline CDR1 SGHTA, CDR2 FQGNSA. The germline V and J ends were trimmed by 3 bases and 3 bases, with 14 bases remaining between them. This CDR3 spans 15 amino acids. The CDR3 reads CASSLFLIEDYGYTF. The CDR3 bases are TGTGCCAGCAGCTTGTTCCTCATTGAGGACTATGGCTACACCTTC.

In its sample, this clonotype was seen many times. This beta chain slipped into a library made for alpha chains as a stray read, so its size is not meaningful. The V gene is TRBV28, the J gene TRBJ1-5, with D tentatively TRBD1 (6 bases). The CDR3 sequence is 14 residues long. The V and J ends lost 4 bases and 6 bases respectively, with 13 bases between them. CDR1 MDHEN and CDR2 SYDVKM come from the germline V gene. This CDR3 reads CASSYRVRGQPQHF. CDR3 nucleotide sequence: TGTGCCAGCAGTTACAGGGTTAGGGGTCAGCCCCAGCATTTT.

This clonotype is classed as medium-sized (0.01 to 0.1%). In a library made to pick up alpha chains, this beta chain is a stray read with a size that means little. The gene calls are TRBV27 and TRBJ1-4; the D is unclear. V was shortened by 1 base and J by 3 bases, with 9 bases between the two germline ends. Germline assignment: CDR1 MNHEY and CDR2 SMNVEV (reference sequence). The CDR3 spans 15 residues. CDR3 amino acids: CASSLLGSANEKLFF. The CDR3 bases are TGTGCCAGCAGTTTATTAGGGTCCGCTAATGAAAAACTGTTTTTT.

This clonotype is medium-sized in the sample. This beta chain represents an off-target read in a library built for alpha chains; its size is of limited meaning. The chain is built from TRBV11-2 and TRBJ2-3; D possibly corresponds to TRBD1 (5 bases). Germline V gene sequence: CDR1 SGHAT, CDR2 FQNNGV. This CDR3 is 16 amino acids long. V was clipped by 3 bases and J by 0 bases, with 13 bases between them. CDR3 residues: CASSLLLGPSTDTQYF. For the CDR3, the DNA is TGTGCCAGCAGCTTGTTACTGGGGCCTAGCACAGATACGCAGTATTTT.

The sample holds a few counts of this clonotype. For a library built for alpha chains, this beta chain is a stray read; little rests on its size. The chain couples TRBV30 to TRBJ1-2; the D is unclear. The V end lost 0 bases, the J end lost 6 bases, and 5 bases lay between the germline ends. CDR1 and CDR2 (germline): GTSNPN, SVGIG (reference sequence). The CDR3 length is 11 residues. The CDR3 here is CAWSVGHGYTF. CDR3 DNA sequence: TGTGCCTGGAGTGTGGGTCATGGCTACACCTTC.

By frequency in the sample, this clonotype is medium-sized. As an off-target read in a library built for alpha chains, this beta chain has a frequency of little significance. This sequence joins TRBV12-3 or TRBV12-4 and TRBJ2-2, with D hard to call. The CDR3 runs to 12 residues. Trimming took off 7 bases at V and 13 bases at J, with 16 bases between the two ends. The CDR3 sequence is CASTSLPIRLFF. CDR3 nucleotides: TGTGCCAGCACCTCCTTACCTATCCGGCTGTTTTTT.

This clonotype is medium-sized (0.01 to 0.1%). This beta chain is a stray sequence in a library constructed for alpha chains; its clone size is not meaningful. The V gene is TRBV28, the J gene TRBJ1-5; D might be TRBD1 (5 bases). The ends were cut back, 10 bases at V and 4 bases at J, with 14 bases in the middle. CDR1 and CDR2 (germline): MDHEN, SYDVKM. CDR3 length: 13 residues. The CDR3 spells CATLGPGNQPQHF. The CDR3, as DNA: TGTGCCACCCTAGGCCCAGGGAATCAGCCCCAGCATTTT.

This clonotype was picked up many times. Because the library targeted alpha chains, this beta chain is an off-target read whose size means little. The CDR3 sequence: CASSLELAGGGNEQFF. CDR3 coding DNA: TGCGCCAGCAGCTTGGAATTAGCGGGGGGCGGCAATGAGCAGTTCTTC. The chain joins TRBV5-1 to TRBJ2-1, with 10 nucleotides matching TRBD2. This CDR3 has 16 residues. V shed 0 bases, J shed 6 bases, and the junction held 6 bases outside the gene matches. Looked up from germline, CDR1 is SGHRS and CDR2 is YFSETQ.

This clonotype was picked up many times. A read error may produce the germline difference seen at one junction end. Because the library targeted alpha chains, this beta chain is an off-target read whose size means little. The rearrangement links TRBV11-2 to TRBJ2-5, with D maybe TRBD1 (5 bases). The CDR3 consists of 14 residues. Germline lookup yields CDR1 SGHAT and CDR2 FQNNGV. CDR3 sequence (DNA): TGTGTCAGCAGCTCAGGTGCAGGGCTGGAGACCCAGTACTTC. It codes for CVSSSGAGLETQYF.

This clonotype was picked up many times. The library was prepared for alpha chains; this beta chain is a stray read, so its frequency means little. This chain joins TRBV4-2 and TRBJ2-1; D is ambiguous. The V gene's germline CDR1 is LGHNA and CDR2 YNFKEQ. CDR3 length: 11 residues. Trimming shortened V by 4 bases and J by 6 bases, and 4 bases separated the two germline ends. CDR3 amino acids: CASSPGNEQFF. CDR3 DNA sequence: TGTGCCAGCAGCCCTGGCAATGAGCAGTTCTTC.

This clonotype was counted at least ten times. Within a library made for alpha chains, this beta chain is off target, and its count is uninformative. This rearrangement joins TRBV7-8 to TRBJ1-2; 8 nucleotides line up with TRBD1. The CDR3 is 14 amino acids. Germline V gene data show CDR1 as SGHVS and CDR2 as FQNEAQ. V lost 7 bases to trimming and J lost 2 bases; unmatched junction nucleotides: 6. The CDR3 spells CASTLQGGNYGYTF. The CDR3 DNA follows: TGTGCCAGCACCCTACAGGGGGGGAACTATGGCTACACCTTC.

This clonotype has ten or more counts. This beta chain appears as a stray read in a library generated for alpha chains; its size is not informative. This chain links TRBV14 with TRBJ1-6; a possible D gene is TRBD1 (5 bases). The V end was cut by 6 bases, the J end by 3 bases, with 9 bases between. Germline CDR1 is SGHDN and CDR2 is FVKESK. The CDR3 has 14 residues. DNA of the CDR3: TGTGCCAGCAGTGGGGGGGGCTATAATTCACCCCTCCACTTT. Protein sequence: CASSGGGYNSPLHF.

This clonotype came up many times. Since the library was made to target alpha chains, this beta chain is a stray read and its abundance is not meaningful. The chain links TRBV11-2 to TRBJ2-1; D ambiguous. Germline-derived CDR1 and CDR2 are SGHAT and FQNNGV. The V end lost 1 base, the J end lost 0 bases, and 10 bases lay between the germline ends. The CDR3 extends over 16 amino acids. CDR3 loop: CASSLGTRDSYNEQFF. In DNA form, the CDR3 reads TGTGCCAGCAGCTTAGGTACGCGAGACTCCTACAATGAGCAGTTCTTC.

This clonotype is medium-sized by share. The size of this beta chain means little, since it is a stray read in a library made for alpha chains. The chain joins TRBV7-9 to TRBJ1-2; D uncertain. CDR1 is SEHNR, CDR2 FQNEAQ, per germline (reference sequence). CDR3 length: 13 residues. V was pared by 5 bases and J by 5 bases, with 12 bases between. This CDR3 reads CASSPPGQYGYTF. CDR3 sequence (DNA): TGTGCCAGCAGCCCCCCCGGGCAGTATGGCTACACCTTC.

This clonotype is labeled as medium-sized (0.01 to 0.1%). Since the library was made to target alpha chains, this beta chain is a stray read and its abundance is not meaningful. The chain uses TRBV7-8 and TRBJ2-3, with 7 nucleotides matching TRBD1. CDR1 is SGHVS, CDR2 FQNEAQ, per germline. This CDR3 spans 13 amino acids. V lost 10 bases and J lost 6; bases outside the gene matches: 10. This CDR3 reads CATYRGDKDTQYF. CDR3 sequence (DNA): TGTGCCACATACAGGGGAGATAAGGATACGCAGTATTTT.

This clonotype is judged medium-sized (0.01 to 0.1%). In a library made to pick up alpha chains, this beta chain is a stray read with a size that means little. This chain joins TRBV7-3 and TRBJ2-1, with 14 nucleotides matching TRBD2. V shed 3 bases, J shed 10 bases, and the junction held 5 bases outside the gene matches. CDR3 length equals 15 residues. Germline V lookup: CDR1 SGHTA, CDR2 FQGTGA. This CDR3 is CASSLGLAGVPEQFF. CDR3 nucleotides: TGTGCCAGCAGCTTGGGACTAGCGGGGGTCCCGGAGCAGTTCTTC. Full variable domain (remainder filled in from reference TRBV7-3 and TRBJ2-1): GAGVSQTPSNKVTEKGKYVELRCDPISGHTALYWYRQSLGQGPEFLIYFQGTGAADDSGLPNDRFFAVRPEGSVSTLKIQRTERGDSAVYLCASSLGLAGVPEQFFGPGTRLTVL.

By sample share, this clonotype is medium-sized. This beta chain lies outside the target of a library built for alpha chains; its clone size means little. This rearrangement joins TRBV7-2 to TRBJ2-3, with D maybe TRBD1 (6 bases). CDR3 length: 16 amino acids. CDR1 and CDR2 from the germline V gene are SGHTA and FQGNSA. V was clipped by 4 bases and J by 4 bases, with 18 bases between them. The CDR3 nucleotides are TGTGCCAGCAGCTCCGGACTCCCTGGGGGCTCAGATACGCAGTATTTT. Translated, it gives CASSSGLPGGSDTQYF. The full variable domain, in which reference TRBV7-2 and TRBJ2-3 provide the parts outside the CDR3, is GAGVSQSPSNKVTEKGKDVELRCDPISGHTALYWYRQSLGQGLEFLIYFQGNSAPDKSGLPSDRFSAERTGGSVSTLTIQRTQQEDSAVYLCASSSGLPGGSDTQYFGPGTRLTVL.

This clonotype is termed large. In a library made to pick up alpha chains, this beta chain is a stray read with a size that means little. V gene TRBV20-1 combines with J gene TRBJ2-3, with a tentative D call TRBD2 (5 bases). The CDR3 covers 13 residues. The germline CDR1 and CDR2 sequences are DFQATT and SNEGSKA (reference sequence). V lost 4 bases and J 2 bases, leaving 10 bases between the germline ends. CDR3 DNA sequence: TGCAGTGCTACGGACGGGATCACAGATACGCAGTATTTT. Amino acid sequence: CSATDGITDTQYF.

The table lists this clonotype with many counts. This beta chain is a stray sequence in a library constructed for alpha chains; its clone size is not meaningful. The gene calls are TRBV7-9 and TRBJ1-2; D call uncertain. CDR3 length equals 13 residues. V lost 1 base and J lost 4, with 7 bases in between. Per the germline V gene, CDR1 is SEHNR and CDR2 is FQNEAQ (reference sequence). This CDR3 reads CASSLERGYGYTF. DNA for the CDR3: TGTGCCAGCAGCTTAGAGCGGGGCTATGGCTACACCTTC. Complete variable domain (other parts from reference TRBV7-9 and TRBJ1-2): DTGVSQNPRHKITKRGQNVTFRCDPISEHNRLYWYRQTLGQGPEFLTYFQNEAQLEKSRLLSDRFSAERPKGSFSTLEIQRTEQGDSAMYLCASSLERGYGYTFGSGTRLTVV.